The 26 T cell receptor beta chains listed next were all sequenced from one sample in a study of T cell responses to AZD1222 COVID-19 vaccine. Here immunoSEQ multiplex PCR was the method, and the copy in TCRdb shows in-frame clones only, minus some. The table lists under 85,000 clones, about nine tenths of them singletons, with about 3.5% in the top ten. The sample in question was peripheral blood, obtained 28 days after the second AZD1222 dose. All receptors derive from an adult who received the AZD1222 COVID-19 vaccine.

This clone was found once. CDR3 sequence: CASEGGDGNQPQHF. The CDR3 DNA sequence: TGTGCCAGCGAGGGAGGGGACGGCAATCAGCCCCAGCATTTT. The V gene is TRBV6-5, the J gene TRBJ1-5, with D tentatively TRBD1 (5 bases). Trimming took off 8 bases at V and 2 bases at J, with 13 bases between the two ends. This CDR3 is 14 amino acids long. Germline V lookup: CDR1 MNHEY, CDR2 SVGAGI.

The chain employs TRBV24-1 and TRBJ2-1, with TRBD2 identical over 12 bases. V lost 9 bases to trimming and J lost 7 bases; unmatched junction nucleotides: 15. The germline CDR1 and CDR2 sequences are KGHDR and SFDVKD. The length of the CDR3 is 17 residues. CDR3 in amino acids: CATGGRTTSGGRNEQFF. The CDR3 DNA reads TGTGCCACCGGGGGACGGACGACTAGCGGGGGTCGGAATGAGCAGTTCTTC.

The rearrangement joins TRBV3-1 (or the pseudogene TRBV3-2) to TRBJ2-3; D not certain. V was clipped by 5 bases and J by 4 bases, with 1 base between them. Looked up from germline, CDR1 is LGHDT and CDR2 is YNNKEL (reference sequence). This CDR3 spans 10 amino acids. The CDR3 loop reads CASSADTQYF. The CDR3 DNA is TGTGCCAGCAGCGCAGATACGCAGTATTTT.

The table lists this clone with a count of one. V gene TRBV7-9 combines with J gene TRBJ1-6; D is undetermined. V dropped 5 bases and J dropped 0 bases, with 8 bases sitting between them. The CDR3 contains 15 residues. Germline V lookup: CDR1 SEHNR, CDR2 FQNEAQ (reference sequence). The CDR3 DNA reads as TGTGCCAGCAGCACCAGTGGCTCCTATAATTCACCCCTCCACTTT. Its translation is CASSTSGSYNSPLHF.

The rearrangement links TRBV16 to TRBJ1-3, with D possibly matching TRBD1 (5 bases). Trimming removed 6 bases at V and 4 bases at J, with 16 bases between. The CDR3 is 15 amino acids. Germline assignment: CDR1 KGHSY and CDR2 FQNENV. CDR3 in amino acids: CASSPRPRGGNTIYF. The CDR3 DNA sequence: TGTGCCAGCAGTCCCCGGCCTAGGGGAGGAAACACCATATATTTT.

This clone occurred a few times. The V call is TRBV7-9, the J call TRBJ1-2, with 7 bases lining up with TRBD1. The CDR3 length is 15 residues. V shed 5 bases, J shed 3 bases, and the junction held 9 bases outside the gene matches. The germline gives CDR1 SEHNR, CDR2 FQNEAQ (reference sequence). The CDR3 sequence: CASSARQGGDYGYTF. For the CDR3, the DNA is TGTGCCAGCAGCGCCCGACAGGGAGGCGACTATGGCTACACCTTC.

The CDR3 sequence: CASYLGTGTYEQYF. CDR3 DNA: TGTGCCAGCTATCTGGGGACAGGGACTTACGAGCAGTACTTC. The rearrangement joins TRBV6-6 to TRBJ2-7; TRBD1 matches 9 bases. J was trimmed by 4 bases and V by 8 bases; bases with no gene match: 9. Germline assignment: CDR1 MNHNY and CDR2 SVGAGI (reference sequence). This CDR3 contains 14 residues.

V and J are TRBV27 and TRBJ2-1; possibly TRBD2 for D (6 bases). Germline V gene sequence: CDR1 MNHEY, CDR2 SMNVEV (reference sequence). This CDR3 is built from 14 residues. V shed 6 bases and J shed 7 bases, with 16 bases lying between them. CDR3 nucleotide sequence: TGTGCCAGCAGCTCAGCGGGTGTTCAGAATGAGCAGTTCTTC. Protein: CASSSAGVQNEQFF.

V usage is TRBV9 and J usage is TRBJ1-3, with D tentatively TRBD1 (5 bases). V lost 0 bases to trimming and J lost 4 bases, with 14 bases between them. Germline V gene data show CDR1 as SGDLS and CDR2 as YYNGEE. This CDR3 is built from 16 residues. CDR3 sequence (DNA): TGTGCCAGCAGCGTAGTGGACACTACGGTGGGAAACACCATATATTTT. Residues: CASSVVDTTVGNTIYF. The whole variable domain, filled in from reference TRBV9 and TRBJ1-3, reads DSGVTQTPKHLITATGQRVTLRCSPRSGDLSVYWYQQSLDQGLQFLIQYYNGEERAKGNILERFSAQQFPDLHSELNLSSLELGDSALYFCASSVVDTTVGNTIYFGEGSWLTVV.

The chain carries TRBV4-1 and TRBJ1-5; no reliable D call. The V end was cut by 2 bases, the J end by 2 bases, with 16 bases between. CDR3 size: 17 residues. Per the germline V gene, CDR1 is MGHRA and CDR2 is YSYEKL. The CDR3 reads CASSQSTAWQGNQPQHF. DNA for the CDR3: TGCGCCAGCAGCCAAAGTACCGCGTGGCAGGGCAATCAGCCCCAGCATTTT.

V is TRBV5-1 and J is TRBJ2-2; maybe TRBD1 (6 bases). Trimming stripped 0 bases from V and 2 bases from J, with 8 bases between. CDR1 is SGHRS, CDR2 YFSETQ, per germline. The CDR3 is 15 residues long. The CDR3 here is CASSLGGHNTGELFF. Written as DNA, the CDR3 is TGCGCCAGCAGCTTGGGGGGACACAACACCGGGGAGCTGTTTTTT.

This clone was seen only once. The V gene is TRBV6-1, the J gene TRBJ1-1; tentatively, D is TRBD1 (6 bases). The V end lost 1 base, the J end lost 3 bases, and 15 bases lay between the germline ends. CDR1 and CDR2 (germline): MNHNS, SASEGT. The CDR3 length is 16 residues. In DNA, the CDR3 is TGTGCCAGCAGTGAAGGCTGGGGGGCAGGGGACACTGAAGCTTTCTTT. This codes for CASSEGWGAGDTEAFF.

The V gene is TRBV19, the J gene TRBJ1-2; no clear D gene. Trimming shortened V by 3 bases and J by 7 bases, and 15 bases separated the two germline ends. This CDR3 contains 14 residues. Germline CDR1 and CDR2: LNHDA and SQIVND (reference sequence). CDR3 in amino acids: CASSIPHRMSGYTF. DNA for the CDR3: TGTGCCAGTAGTATTCCGCATCGTATGAGTGGCTACACCTTC.

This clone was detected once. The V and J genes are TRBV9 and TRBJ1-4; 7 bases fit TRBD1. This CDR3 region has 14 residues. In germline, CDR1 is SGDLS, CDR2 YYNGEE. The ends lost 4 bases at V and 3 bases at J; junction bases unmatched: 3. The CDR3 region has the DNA TGTGCCAGCAGCCAGGGGGTGGCTAATGAAAAACTGTTTTTT. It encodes CASSQGVANEKLFF.

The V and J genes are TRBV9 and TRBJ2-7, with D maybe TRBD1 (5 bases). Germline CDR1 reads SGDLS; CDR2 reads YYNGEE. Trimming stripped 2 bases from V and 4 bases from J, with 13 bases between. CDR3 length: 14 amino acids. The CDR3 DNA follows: TGTGCCAGCAGCGTTAATCCTCAGGGTTACGAGCAGTACTTC. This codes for CASSVNPQGYEQYF.

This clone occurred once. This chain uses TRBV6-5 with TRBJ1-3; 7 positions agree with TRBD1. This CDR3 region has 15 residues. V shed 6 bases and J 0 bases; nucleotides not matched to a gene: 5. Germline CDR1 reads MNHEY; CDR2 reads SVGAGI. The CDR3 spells CASRRGQSSGNTIYF. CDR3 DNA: TGTGCCAGCAGACGGGGACAGAGCTCTGGAAACACCATATATTTT.

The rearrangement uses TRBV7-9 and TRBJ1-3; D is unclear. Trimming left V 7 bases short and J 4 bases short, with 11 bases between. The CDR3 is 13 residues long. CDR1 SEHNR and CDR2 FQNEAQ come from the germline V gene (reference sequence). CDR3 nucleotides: TGTGCCAGCAACCGCGGATGGGGAAACACCATATATTTT. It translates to CASNRGWGNTIYF.

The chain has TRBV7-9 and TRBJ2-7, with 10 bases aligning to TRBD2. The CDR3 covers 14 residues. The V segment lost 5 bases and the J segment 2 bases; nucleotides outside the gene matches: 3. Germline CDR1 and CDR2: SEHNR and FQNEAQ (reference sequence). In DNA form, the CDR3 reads TGTGCCAGCAGCCTAGGACTAGCGGCCTACGAGCAGTACTTC. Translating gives CASSLGLAAYEQYF.

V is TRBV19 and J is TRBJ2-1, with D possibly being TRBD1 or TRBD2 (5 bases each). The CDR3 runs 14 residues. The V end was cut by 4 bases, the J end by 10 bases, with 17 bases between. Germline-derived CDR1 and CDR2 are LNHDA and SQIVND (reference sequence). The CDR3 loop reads CASSTQTVGAEQFF. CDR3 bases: TGTGCCAGTAGTACCCAGACAGTCGGGGCGGAGCAGTTCTTC.

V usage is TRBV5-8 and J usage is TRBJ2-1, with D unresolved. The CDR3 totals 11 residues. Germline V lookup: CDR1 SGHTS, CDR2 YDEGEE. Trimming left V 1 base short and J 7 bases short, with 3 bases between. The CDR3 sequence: CASSLRNEQFF. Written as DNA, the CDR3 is TGTGCCAGCAGCTTGAGGAATGAGCAGTTCTTC.

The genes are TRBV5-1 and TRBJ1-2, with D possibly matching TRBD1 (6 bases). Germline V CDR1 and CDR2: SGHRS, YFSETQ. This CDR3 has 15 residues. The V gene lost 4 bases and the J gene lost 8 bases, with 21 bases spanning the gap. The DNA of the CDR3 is TGCGCCAGCAGCCCGCGAGGGGGTTTGTCGGCGGGCTACACCTTC. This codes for CASSPRGGLSAGYTF.

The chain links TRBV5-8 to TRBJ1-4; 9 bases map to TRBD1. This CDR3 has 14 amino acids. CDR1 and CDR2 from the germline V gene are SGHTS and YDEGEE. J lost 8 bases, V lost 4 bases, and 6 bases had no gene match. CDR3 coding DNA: TGTGCCAGCAGCATACAGGGGGCTGGGGAAAAACTGTTTTTT. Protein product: CASSIQGAGEKLFF.

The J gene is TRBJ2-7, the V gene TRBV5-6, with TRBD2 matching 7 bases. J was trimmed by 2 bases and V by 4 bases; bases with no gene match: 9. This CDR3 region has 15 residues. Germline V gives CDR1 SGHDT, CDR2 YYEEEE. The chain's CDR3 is CASSPLAERTYEQYF. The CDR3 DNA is TGTGCCAGCAGCCCCCTAGCGGAACGAACCTACGAGCAGTACTTC.

DNA of the CDR3: TGTGCCAGCAGCCAAGCCAGGGCGGATACGCAGTATTTT. Residues: CASSQARADTQYF. The chain couples TRBV14 to TRBJ2-3, with a weak D call TRBD1 (5 bases). The CDR3 spans 13 residues. The V end lost 1 base, the J end lost 6 bases, and 8 bases lay between the germline ends. Germline CDR1 and CDR2: SGHDN and FVKESK.

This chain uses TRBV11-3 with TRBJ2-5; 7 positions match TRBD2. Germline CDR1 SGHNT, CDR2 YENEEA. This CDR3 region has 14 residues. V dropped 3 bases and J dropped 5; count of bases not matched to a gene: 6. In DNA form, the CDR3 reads TGTGCCAGCAGCTTCGGGGGAGGGAGGGAGACCCAGTACTTC. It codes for CASSFGGGRETQYF.

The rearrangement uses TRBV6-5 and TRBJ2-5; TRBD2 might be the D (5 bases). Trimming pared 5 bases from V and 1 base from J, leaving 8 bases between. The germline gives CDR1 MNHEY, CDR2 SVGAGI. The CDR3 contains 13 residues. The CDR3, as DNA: TGTGCCAGCAGTATACTAGGCCAAGAGACCCAGTACTTC. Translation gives CASSILGQETQYF.